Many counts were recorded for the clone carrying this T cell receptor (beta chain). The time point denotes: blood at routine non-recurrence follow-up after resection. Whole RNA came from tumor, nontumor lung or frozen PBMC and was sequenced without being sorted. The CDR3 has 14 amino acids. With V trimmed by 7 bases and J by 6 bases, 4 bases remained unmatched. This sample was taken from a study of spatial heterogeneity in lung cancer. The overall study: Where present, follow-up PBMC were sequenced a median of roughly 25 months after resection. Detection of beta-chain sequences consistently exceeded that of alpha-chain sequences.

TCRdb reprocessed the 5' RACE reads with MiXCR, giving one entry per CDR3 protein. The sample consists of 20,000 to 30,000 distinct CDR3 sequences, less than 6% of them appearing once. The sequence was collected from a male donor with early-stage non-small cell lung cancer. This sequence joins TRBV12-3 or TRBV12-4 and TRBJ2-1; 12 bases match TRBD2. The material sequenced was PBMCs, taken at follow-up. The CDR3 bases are TGTGCCAGCACTAGCGGGGGGGCCTTCAATGAGCAGTTCTTC. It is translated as CASTSGGAFNEQFF.